Listed here is a single T cell receptor beta chain. Method: immunoSEQ multiplex PCR; TCRdb's copy keeps in-frame clones and lacks some. The table has roughly 40,000 clones, about 88% seen once. The CDR3 is made up of 14 amino acids. Germline V gene sequence: CDR1 SEHNR, CDR2 FQNEAQ (reference sequence). The germline V and J ends were trimmed by 3 bases and 4 bases, with 12 bases remaining between them. The source of the sample is a study of PD-L1 blockade in urothelial cancer. The wider study: The authors examined blood 3 weeks (second dose) and 6 weeks after treatment start.

The time point is: pretreatment peripheral blood. This TCR derives from a donor at least 40 years old with urothelial cancer. Sequencing was performed on PBMCs, taken around atezolizumab (anti-PD-L1) treatment. J is TRBJ1-2 and V is TRBV7-9; D is ambiguous. The CDR3 is CASSFGDVVYGYTF. The CDR3 bases are TGTGCCAGCAGCTTCGGGGATGTCGTCTATGGCTACACCTTC.